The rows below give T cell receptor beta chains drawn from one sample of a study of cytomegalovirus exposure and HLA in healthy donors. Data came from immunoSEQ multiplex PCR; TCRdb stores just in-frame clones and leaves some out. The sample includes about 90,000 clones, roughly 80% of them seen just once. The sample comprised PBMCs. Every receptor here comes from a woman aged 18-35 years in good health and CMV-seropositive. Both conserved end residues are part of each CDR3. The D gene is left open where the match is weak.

cdr3_aa: CASRQGQNEAYEQYF
cdr3_nt: TGTGCCAGCAGGCAGGGACAGAACGAGGCCTACGAGCAGTACTTC
j_call: TRBJ2-7
v_call: TRBV7-2
d_call: TRBD1

cdr3_aa: CASSLGRTGTNTEAFF
cdr3_nt: TGTGCCAGCAGCTTAGGGAGGACAGGAACGAACACTGAAGCTTTCTTT
j_call: TRBJ1-1
v_call: TRBV7-8
d_call: TRBD1

cdr3_aa: CASSPLDRTNTGELFF
cdr3_nt: TGTGCCAGCAGTCCCCTCGACAGAACGAACACCGGGGAGCTGTTTTTT
j_call: TRBJ2-2
v_call: TRBV28
d_call: NA

cdr3_aa: CASSRRTEANTGELFF
cdr3_nt: TGTGCCAGCAGCCGCAGGACAGAAGCGAACACCGGGGAGCTGTTTTTT
j_call: TRBJ2-2
v_call: TRBV9
d_call: NA

cdr3_aa: CASSFFDRQGSIGEAFF
cdr3_nt: TGTGCCAGCAGTTTCTTCGACAGACAGGGAAGTATAGGAGAAGCTTTCTTT
j_call: TRBJ1-1
v_call: TRBV28
d_call: TRBD1

cdr3_aa: CASMGDRATYEQYF
cdr3_nt: TGTGCCAGCATGGGGGACAGGGCCACCTACGAGCAGTACTTC
j_call: TRBJ2-7
v_call: TRBV27
d_call: TRBD1

cdr3_aa: CASSLARAQPGGNTIYF
cdr3_nt: TGTGCCAGCAGCTTAGCGAGGGCACAGCCGGGGGGAAACACCATATATTTT
j_call: TRBJ1-3
v_call: TRBV7-2
d_call: NA

cdr3_aa: CASSEGAGGQETQYF
cdr3_nt: TGTGCCAGCAGTGAAGGCGCGGGGGGGCAAGAGACCCAGTACTTC
j_call: TRBJ2-5
v_call: TRBV6-4
d_call: TRBD2

cdr3_aa: CASSQTWTVSSGYTF
cdr3_nt: TGTGCCAGCAGCCAGACTTGGACAGTGAGTAGTGGCTACACCTTC
j_call: TRBJ1-2
v_call: TRBV14
d_call: NA

cdr3_aa: CASSETGGSTDTQYF
cdr3_nt: TGTGCCAGCAGCGAAACGGGGGGCAGCACAGATACGCAGTATTTT
j_call: TRBJ2-3
v_call: TRBV2
d_call: NA

cdr3_aa: CASSRAGYGYTF
cdr3_nt: TGTGCCAGCAGTCGGGCAGGGTATGGCTACACCTTC
j_call: TRBJ1-2
v_call: TRBV28
d_call: NA

cdr3_aa: CASKTRDRGNEKLFF
cdr3_nt: TGTGCCAGCAAAACCAGGGACAGGGGGAATGAAAAACTGTTTTTT
j_call: TRBJ1-4
v_call: TRBV6-5
d_call: TRBD1

cdr3_aa: CASSPSVGVSGNTIYF
cdr3_nt: TGTGCCAGCTCACCAAGTGTGGGAGTATCTGGAAACACCATATATTTT
j_call: TRBJ1-3
v_call: TRBV18
d_call: NA

cdr3_aa: CAWSLRNNQPQHF
cdr3_nt: TGTGCCTGGAGTTTGAGAAACAATCAGCCCCAGCATTTT
j_call: TRBJ1-5
v_call: TRBV30
d_call: NA

cdr3_aa: CASSIRGRESNQPQHF
cdr3_nt: TGTGCCAGTAGTATAAGAGGGAGGGAAAGCAATCAGCCCCAGCATTTT
j_call: TRBJ1-5
v_call: TRBV19
d_call: NA

cdr3_aa: CASRTSGGTYEQYF
cdr3_nt: TGCGCCAGCCGCACTAGCGGGGGAACCTACGAGCAGTACTTC
j_call: TRBJ2-7
v_call: TRBV5-1
d_call: TRBD2

cdr3_aa: CAWQGADTQYF
cdr3_nt: TGTGCCTGGCAAGGGGCAGATACGCAGTATTTT
j_call: TRBJ2-3
v_call: TRBV30
d_call: NA